The next 4 T cell receptor beta chains were all read from a single sample in a study of siplizumab effects on memory and regulatory T cells. Libraries were prepared by immunoSEQ multiplex PCR; TCRdb keeps only in-frame clonotypes and omits some of them. The sample lists more than 90,000 clones, roughly 94% occurring once. The sample comprised non-Treg CD4+ T cells sorted from blood. The receptor set was obtained from a human donor in good health.

This rearrangement joins TRBV4-2 to TRBJ2-2; D remains ambiguous. V was pared by 0 bases and J by 6 bases, with 8 bases between. Per the germline V gene, CDR1 is LGHNA and CDR2 is YNFKEQ. The CDR3 spans 14 residues. CDR3 sequence (DNA): TGTGCCAGCAGCCAAGATTTGGGTTCCGGGGAGCTGTTTTTT. It is translated as CASSQDLGSGELFF.

This chain joins TRBV20-1 and TRBJ2-1; D uncertain. V was cut by 5 bases and J by 4 bases, with 6 bases left in between. Germline CDR1 DFQATT, CDR2 SNEGSKA (reference sequence). The CDR3 has 11 amino acids. CDR3 DNA sequence: TGCAGTGCTCCAACATACAATGAGCAGTTCTTC. Translated, it gives CSAPTYNEQFF.

The rearrangement links TRBV2 to TRBJ1-1; 8 bases fit TRBD1. This CDR3 spans 15 amino acids. Germline V gene data show CDR1 as SNHLY and CDR2 as FYNNEI. After removal of 7 bases from V and 1 base from J, the junction contained 8 bases not matched to a gene. The CDR3 region is CASIEQGVENTEAFF. The CDR3 nucleotides read TGTGCCAGCATAGAACAGGGGGTCGAGAACACTGAAGCTTTCTTT.

The chain joins TRBV7-9 to TRBJ1-2, with D unclear. V dropped 1 base and J dropped 5 bases, with 8 bases sitting between them. This CDR3 has 13 residues. CDR1 is SEHNR, CDR2 FQNEAQ, per germline (reference sequence). The CDR3 here is CASSLGASYGYTF. CDR3 DNA sequence: TGTGCCAGCAGCTTAGGGGCGTCTTATGGCTACACCTTC. Based on the CDR3 plus reference TRBV7-9 and TRBJ1-2, the full variable domain is DTGVSQNPRHKITKRGQNVTFRCDPISEHNRLYWYRQTLGQGPEFLTYFQNEAQLEKSRLLSDRFSAERPKGSFSTLEIQRTEQGDSAMYLCASSLGASYGYTFGSGTRLTVV.